The next 7 T cell receptor beta chains were all read from a single sample in a study of blood T cells in healthy people across ages. The authors ran a second PCR of about 7 to 11 cycles using a sample-barcoded 5' primer and a J-beta primer mix. MiXCR, run by TCRdb on the 5' RACE reads, gives a single entry per CDR3 protein. The sample records over a million distinct CDR3 sequences, roughly 43% being singletons. Sequencing input: blood. These receptors were taken from a woman aged 18-29 years in good health.

Comments on this clonotype: A junction end diverges from the germline sequence, so it may reflect a read error. CDR3 coding DNA: TGTGCTAGCAGCCCCGGACTCGACTACAATGAGCAGTACTTC. Protein product: CASSPGLDYNEQYF. The rearrangement joins TRBV7-7 to TRBJ2-7; weak D call: TRBD2 (5 bases). Germline values: CDR1 SSHAT, CDR2 FNYEAQ (reference sequence). The CDR3 is 14 residues long.

This chain joins TRBV27 and TRBJ2-7, with 8 bases aligning to TRBD2. V dropped 5 bases and J dropped 3; count of bases not matched to a gene: 9. Per the germline V gene, CDR1 is MNHEY and CDR2 is SMNVEV (reference sequence). The CDR3 spans 15 residues. The CDR3, as DNA: TGTGCCAGCAGTCAAACTAGCGGAAACTTCTACGAGCAGTACTTC. Translation gives CASSQTSGNFYEQYF.

The rearrangement uses TRBV7-9 and TRBJ1-6; a possible D gene is TRBD1 (5 bases). The V end was cut by 0 bases, the J end by 5 bases, with 23 bases between. CDR1 is SEHNR, CDR2 FQNEAQ, per germline (reference sequence). The CDR3 runs to 20 residues. CDR3 DNA sequence: TGTGCCAGCAGCTTAGCCCTATCTTGGGGACCGGGACGGAATAATTCACCCCTCCACTTT. Amino acids: CASSLALSWGPGRNNSPLHF.

This clonotype was counted a few times. This sequence joins TRBV5-6 and TRBJ2-3; D may correspond to TRBD1 or TRBD2 (5 bases each). Deletions cut 4 bases from V and 5 bases from J, with 14 bases between. The CDR3 has 14 residues. Germline loops: CDR1 SGHDT, CDR2 YYEEEE. As DNA, the CDR3 is TGTGCCAGCAGCATCCAGGGAGTTCGAGATACGCAGTATTTT. It yields the protein CASSIQGVRDTQYF.

This rearrangement joins TRBV21-1 to TRBJ2-5; the table gives TRBD1 as D, unverified against the DNA. The DNA end favors TRBJ2-7, so the J call may be wrong. TRBV21-1 is marked as a pseudogene. The CDR3 is made up of 19 amino acids. The chain's CDR3 is CASSKVLQTGGLKNYEQYF. CDR3 DNA sequence: TGTGCCAGCAGCAAAGTCCTCCAGACAGGGGGCTTAAAAAACTACGAGCAGTACTTC.

The gene calls are TRBV7-8 and TRBJ2-5; the D is unclear. The closer fit of TRBJ2-7 to the DNA end suggests the J call may be wrong. The CDR3 contains 15 residues. Germline-derived CDR1 and CDR2 are SGHVS and FQNEAQ. CDR3 amino acids: CASSLQPGAPDEQYF. The DNA of the CDR3 is TGTGCCAGCAGCTTACAGCCAGGTGCTCCCGACGAGCAGTACTTC.

The chain uses TRBV29-1 and TRBJ2-7, with D hard to call. The germline V gene has CDR1 SQVTM and CDR2 ANQGSEA. Trimming removed 0 bases at V and 7 bases at J, with 13 bases between. The CDR3 length is 13 residues. CDR3 in amino acids: CSVEDPLENEQYF. The CDR3 DNA sequence: TGCAGCGTTGAAGATCCACTGGAAAATGAGCAGTACTTC.